The 27 T cell receptor beta chains below come from one sample, sequenced in a study of read filtering for tumor transcriptome and immune sequencing. From about 400 ng of RNA, a library with molecular barcoded alpha/delta and beta/gamma adaptors was made. TCRdb recomputed calls from the reads with MiXCR, one row per CDR3 protein. The sample carries around 40,000 distinct CDR3 sequences, around 11% recorded once. Sequenced sample: a population of CD138-negative cells sorted from bone marrow. These receptors were taken from a donor older than 35 with multiple myeloma.

The chain uses TRBV3-1 and TRBJ2-5; 7 nucleotides align to TRBD2. From germline, CDR1 is LGHDT and CDR2 YNNKEL (reference sequence). J lost 5 bases, V lost 3 bases, and 3 bases had no gene match. The CDR3 length is 13 residues. CDR3 in DNA: TGTGCCAGCAGCCATGGGACTATGGAGACCCAGTACTTC. This translates into CASSHGTMETQYF.

Many counts were recorded for this clonotype. This chain links TRBV20-1 with TRBJ2-6; D is unresolved. CDR3 length equals 14 residues. V was cut by 3 bases and J by 4 bases, with 10 bases left in between. Germline CDR1 reads DFQATT; CDR2 reads SNEGSKA (reference sequence). The CDR3 region has the DNA TGCAGTGCTAGTATCCCAACCGGGGCCAACGTCCTGACTTTC. Protein product: CSASIPTGANVLTF.

This clonotype came up a few times. A read error may explain this, as a much larger clone is one base away. The chain has TRBV29-1 and TRBJ2-1; no firm D call. The germline V gene has CDR1 SQVTM and CDR2 ANQGSEA. V shed 4 bases and J shed 9 bases, with 16 bases lying between them. The length of the CDR3 is 13 residues. This CDR3 is CSVVRNLGSEQFF. CDR3 in DNA: TGCAGCGTTGTAAGGAACCTGGGCAGTGAGCAGTTCTTC.

This clonotype has a count of ten or more. The V call is TRBV9, the J call TRBJ2-5, with D tentatively TRBD2 (6 bases). CDR3 length: 16 residues. Looked up from germline, CDR1 is SGDLS and CDR2 is YYNGEE. Trimming stripped 0 bases from V and 5 bases from J, with 17 bases between. The DNA for the CDR3 is TGTGCCAGCAGCGTAGGAGCCTACCCGGAGGGGGAGACCCAGTACTTC. Residues: CASSVGAYPEGETQYF.

Concerning this clonotype itself: The final CDR3 position lacks the conserved phenylalanine or tryptophan, pointing to a likely read error. This rearrangement joins TRBV5-6 to TRBJ2-1; D is unresolved. The CDR3 consists of 14 residues. Trimming took off 7 bases at V and 0 bases at J, with 11 bases between the two ends. Germline-derived CDR1 and CDR2 are SGHDT and YYEEEE. DNA for the CDR3: TGTGCCAGCGTCGCTTCAAGCTCCTACAATGAGCAGTTCGTC. Protein sequence: CASVASSSYNEQFV.

This clonotype showed up many times. The chain has TRBV2 and TRBJ1-1; 7 nucleotides match TRBD1. Trimming at V came to 6 bases and at J to 2 bases, leaving 3 bases not matched to a gene. The CDR3 is made up of 13 amino acids. Germline-derived CDR1 and CDR2 are SNHLY and FYNNEI. CDR3 coding DNA: TGTGCCAGCAGCCGACAGGGTAACACTGAAGCTTTCTTT. Its protein is CASSRQGNTEAFF.

There are many counts of this clonotype. The rearrangement links TRBV2 to TRBJ2-2; D is unclear. Trimming cost V 4 bases and J 1 base, with 7 bases left between them. Germline V lookup: CDR1 SNHLY, CDR2 FYNNEI. This CDR3 has 14 amino acids. The CDR3 here is CASSVQRNTGELFF. Written as DNA, the CDR3 is TGTGCCAGCAGTGTCCAACGGAACACCGGGGAGCTGTTTTTT.

The chain employs TRBV18 and TRBJ2-7; 7 nucleotides match TRBD2. CDR3 length: 14 amino acids. The germline gives CDR1 KGHSH, CDR2 LQKENI. V dropped 6 bases and J dropped 6; count of bases not matched to a gene: 11. Written as DNA, the CDR3 is TGTGCCAGCTCCCTCACTTCCGGCGGGGGCGAGCAGTACTTC. Residues: CASSLTSGGGEQYF.

The DNA for the CDR3 is TGTGCCAGCAGTTCGGGGTTCGCCGGGACAGCCTACCTATGGCCCCAGCATTTT. It translates to CASSSGFAGTAYLWPQHF. This chain joins TRBV12-3 or TRBV12-4 and TRBJ1-5, with TRBD1 identical over 7 bases. The CDR3 has 18 amino acids. The V gene end was trimmed by 4 bases and the J gene end by 9 bases; junction bases not matched to a gene: 21.

In its sample, this clonotype was seen many times. The chain links TRBV28 to TRBJ2-7, with D unresolved. V gave up 1 base and J gave up 0 bases, with 7 bases separating them. This CDR3 has 14 amino acids. Germline V gene sequence: CDR1 MDHEN, CDR2 SYDVKM. The CDR3 sequence: CASSLSGRSYEQYF. The CDR3 region has the DNA TGTGCCAGCAGTTTATCCGGGCGCTCCTACGAGCAGTACTTC. Drawing the rest from reference TRBV28 and TRBJ2-7, the complete variable domain is DVKVTQSSRYLVKRTGEKVFLECVQDMDHENMFWYRQDPGLGLRLIYFSYDVKMKEKGDIPEGYSVSREKKERFSLILESASTNQTSMYLCASSLSGRSYEQYFGPGTRLTVT.

This clonotype has ten or more counts. V is TRBV20-1 and J is TRBJ2-2; 10 bases are shared with TRBD2. The CDR3 loop spans 15 amino acids. V lost 3 bases to trimming and J lost 7 bases; unmatched junction nucleotides: 8. From germline, CDR1 is DFQATT and CDR2 SNEGSKA (reference sequence). CDR3 sequence reads: CSARGERGGLGELFF. For the CDR3, the DNA is TGCAGTGCTAGGGGCGAGCGGGGGGGCCTCGGGGAGCTGTTTTTT.

This clonotype was recorded many times. The chain links TRBV24-1 to TRBJ2-1; D unclear. This CDR3 region has 11 residues. The germline gives CDR1 KGHDR, CDR2 SFDVKD. Trimming left V 6 bases short and J 6 bases short, with 5 bases between. CDR3 bases: TGTGCCACCAGTAGGTCCAATGAGCAGTTCTTC. It specifies CATSRSNEQFF.

The sample holds one count of this clonotype. J is TRBJ1-6 and V is TRBV9; unclear D gene. V dropped 7 bases and J dropped 10 bases, with 12 bases sitting between them. Per the germline V gene, CDR1 is SGDLS and CDR2 is YYNGEE. This CDR3 region has 12 residues. The CDR3 here is CASPGRRSPLHF. CDR3 nucleotides: TGTGCCAGCCCCGGGAGGCGGTCACCCCTCCACTTT.

This clonotype has only a few counts. A single base separates this from a much larger clone, so it may be a read error. This chain uses TRBV24-1 with TRBJ1-5, with 10 positions matching TRBD1. The CDR3 is made up of 17 amino acids. Germline V gene data show CDR1 as KGHDR and CDR2 as SFDVKD. CDR3 in amino acids: CTTSDPRTGGSNQPQHF. The CDR3 DNA reads as TGTACCACCAGTGATCCACGGACAGGGGGTAGCAATCAGCCCCAGCATTTT.

This clonotype occurred many times. This chain uses TRBV29-1 with TRBJ2-3; the D gene is possibly TRBD1 (5 bases). CDR3 length: 12 amino acids. Germline V gene lookup returns CDR1 SQVTM and CDR2 ANQGSEA. Trimming left V 5 bases short and J 4 bases short, with 10 bases between. The chain's CDR3 is CSVRSGSDTQYF. CDR3 coding DNA: TGCAGCGTTCGTTCAGGGTCAGATACGCAGTATTTT.

This chain links TRBV5-4 with TRBJ2-3; D gene ambiguous. Looked up from germline, CDR1 is SGHNT and CDR2 is YYREEE (reference sequence). V was shortened by 0 bases and J by 5 bases, with 16 bases between the two germline ends. The CDR3 sequence is 16 residues long. CDR3 residues: CASSLAGVPILDTQYF. The CDR3 DNA reads TGTGCCAGCAGCTTGGCTGGGGTACCCATCTTAGATACGCAGTATTTT.

This clonotype has a count of ten or more. This CDR3 reads CASSYAGANTGELFF. The CDR3 bases are TGTGCCAGCAGTTACGCAGGGGCGAACACCGGGGAGCTGTTTTTT. The rearrangement joins TRBV6-2 or TRBV6-3 to TRBJ2-2; maybe TRBD1 (6 bases). V lost 2 bases, J lost 0 bases, and 7 bases lay in between. Germline loops: CDR1 MNHEY, CDR2 SVGEGT. The CDR3 spans 15 residues.

Regarding this clonotype: An end of the junction does not agree with germline; a read error may underlie this. The V and J genes are TRBV12-3 or TRBV12-4 and TRBJ1-2; D not resolved. The CDR3 totals 13 residues. The CDR3 loop is CASSSGGINGCTF. The CDR3 nucleotides read TGTGCCAGCAGCTCCGGAGGGATCAATGGCTGCACCTTC.

This clonotype appeared many times. The chain recombines TRBV3-1 with TRBJ1-4; weak D call: TRBD1 (6 bases). The CDR3 has 16 amino acids. The germline V gene encodes CDR1 LGHDT and CDR2 YNNKEL (reference sequence). V was shortened by 4 bases and J by 0 bases, with 12 bases between the two germline ends. CDR3 protein: CASSPRGTPTNEKLFF. DNA of the CDR3: TGTGCCAGCAGCCCTAGGGGGACCCCAACTAATGAAAAACTGTTTTTT.

This clonotype came up a few times. V and J are TRBV29-1 and TRBJ1-1; no clear D. The CDR3 is made up of 13 amino acids. The V gene lost 6 bases and the J gene lost 1 base, with 12 bases spanning the gap. The germline CDR1 and CDR2 sequences are SQVTM and ANQGSEA. The CDR3 nucleotides are TGCAGCGTCCATATCCACAGGAACACTGAAGCTTTCTTT. Amino acids: CSVHIHRNTEAFF.

This clonotype was counted at least ten times. The rearrangement links TRBV20-1 to TRBJ2-3; D perhaps matches TRBD2 (6 bases). The germline V and J ends were trimmed by 6 bases and 2 bases, with 15 bases remaining between them. This CDR3 has 14 residues. The germline gives CDR1 DFQATT, CDR2 SNEGSKA (reference sequence). The CDR3 protein is CSARGTAITDTQYF. The CDR3 region has the DNA TGCAGTGCCCGGGGGACGGCGATCACAGATACGCAGTATTTT.

This clonotype was counted many times. The chain carries TRBV20-1 and TRBJ2-7, with 10 bases identical to TRBD2. The CDR3 has 15 residues. V shed 3 bases and J 4 bases; nucleotides not matched to a gene: 9. The germline CDR1 and CDR2 sequences are DFQATT and SNEGSKA (reference sequence). The CDR3 nucleotides read TGCAGTGCTAGCCCAAGGACTAGCGGTTCTTACGAGCAGTACTTC. Translated, it gives CSASPRTSGSYEQYF.

This clonotype occurred many times. Being one base from a much bigger clone, this may be a read error. The chain carries TRBV4-2 and TRBJ1-5, with D unresolved. The germline V gene has CDR1 LGHNA and CDR2 YNFKEQ. The CDR3 consists of 13 residues. The CDR3 DNA reads TGTGCCTGCAGCCTTTATACGAATCAGCCCCAGCATTTT. Protein product: CACSLYTNQPQHF.

As for this clonotype: A read error may explain this, as a much larger clone is one base away. Given the absence of the conserved phenylalanine or tryptophan at the CDR3 end, a read error is likely. The chain combines TRBV20-1 with TRBJ2-7, with 8 bases fitting TRBD2. The V segment lost 1 base and the J segment 2 bases; nucleotides outside the gene matches: 7. The germline V gene encodes CDR1 DFQATT and CDR2 SNEGSKA (reference sequence). The CDR3 has 15 amino acids. Here the CDR3 DNA reads TGCAGTGCTAGAGTCCCGGGGGGGTCAACCTACGAGCAGTACTCC. Residues: CSARVPGGSTYEQYS.

This clonotype has ten or more counts. The J gene is TRBJ2-2, the V gene TRBV12-3 or TRBV12-4; D is undetermined. V lost 1 base and J lost 5, with 8 bases in between. The CDR3 length is 14 residues. Here the CDR3 DNA reads TGTGCCAGCAGTTTAGACTCTTGGACCGGGGAGCTGTTTTTT. Translated, it gives CASSLDSWTGELFF.

This clonotype was found many times. Compared with germline, one end of the junction differs, possibly owing to a read error. The chain has TRBV6-2 or TRBV6-3 and TRBJ1-2, with D tentatively TRBD1 (5 bases). The CDR3 is 13 amino acids. Germline V gene sequence: CDR1 MNHEY, CDR2 SVGEGT. CDR3 nucleotides: TGTGCCACCTATGCGACAGCTGGCTATAGCTACACCTTC. Amino acid sequence: CATYATAGYSYTF.

In regard to this clonotype: This may be a read error: a much more frequent sequence differs by one nucleotide. The CDR3 DNA follows: TGCGCCAGCAGCCCCGACAGAAATGGGCAGTTCTTC. Protein product: CASSPDRNGQFF. The chain recombines TRBV5-1 with TRBJ2-1, with a tentative D call TRBD1 (5 bases). The CDR3 is 12 residues long. Germline CDR1 and CDR2: SGHRS and YFSETQ.